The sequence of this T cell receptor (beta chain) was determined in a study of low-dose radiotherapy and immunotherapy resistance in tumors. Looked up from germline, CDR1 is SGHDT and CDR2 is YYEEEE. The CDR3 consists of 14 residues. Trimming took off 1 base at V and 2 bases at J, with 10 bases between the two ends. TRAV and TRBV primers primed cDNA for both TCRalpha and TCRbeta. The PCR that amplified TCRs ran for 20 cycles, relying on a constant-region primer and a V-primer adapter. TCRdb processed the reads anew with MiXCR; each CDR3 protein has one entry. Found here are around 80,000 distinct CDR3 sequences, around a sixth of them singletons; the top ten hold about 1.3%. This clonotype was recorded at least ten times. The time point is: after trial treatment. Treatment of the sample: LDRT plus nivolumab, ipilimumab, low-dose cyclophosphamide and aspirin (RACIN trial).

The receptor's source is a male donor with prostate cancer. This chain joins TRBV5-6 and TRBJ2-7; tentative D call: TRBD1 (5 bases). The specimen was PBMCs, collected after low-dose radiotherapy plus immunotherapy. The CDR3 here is CASSLLQGTYEQYF. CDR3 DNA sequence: TGTGCCAGCAGCTTGTTGCAGGGCACCTACGAGCAGTACTTC.